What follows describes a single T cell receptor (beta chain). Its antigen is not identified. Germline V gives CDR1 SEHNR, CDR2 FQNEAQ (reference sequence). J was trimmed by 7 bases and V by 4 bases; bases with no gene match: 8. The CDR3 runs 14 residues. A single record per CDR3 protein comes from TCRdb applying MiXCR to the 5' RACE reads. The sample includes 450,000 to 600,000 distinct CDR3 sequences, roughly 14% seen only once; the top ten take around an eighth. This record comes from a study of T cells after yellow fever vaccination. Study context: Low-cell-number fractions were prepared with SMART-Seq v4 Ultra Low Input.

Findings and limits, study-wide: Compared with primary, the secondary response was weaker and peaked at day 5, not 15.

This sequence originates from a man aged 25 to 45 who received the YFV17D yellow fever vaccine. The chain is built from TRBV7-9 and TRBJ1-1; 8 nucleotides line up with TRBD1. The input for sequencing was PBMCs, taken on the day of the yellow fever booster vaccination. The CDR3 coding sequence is TGTGCCAGCAGCTCAGGACAGGGACGGGTTGAAGCTTTCTTT. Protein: CASSSGQGRVEAFF.